This T cell receptor (beta chain) is from a study of control samples from healthy donors and cancer patients. J was trimmed by 1 base and V by 2 bases; bases with no gene match: 3. The CDR3 is 15 amino acids. Germline lookup yields CDR1 MNHNY and CDR2 SVGAGI (reference sequence). The table came from immunoSEQ multiplex PCR; TCRdb's copy has only in-frame clones and leaves some out. Among just over 80,000 clones listed, 85% to 90% were seen once. The TCR originated in a man in his fifties or sixties in good health. The material sequenced was blood. The J gene is TRBJ2-3, the V gene TRBV6-6, with TRBD1 matching over 7 bases. In DNA form, the CDR3 reads TGTGCCAGCAGTTACAGGGGGCGCGGCACAGATACGCAGTATTTT. Amino acid sequence: CASSYRGRGTDTQYF.